Listed here are 25 T cell receptor beta chains from one sample, sequenced in a study of cytomegalovirus exposure and HLA in healthy donors. Here immunoSEQ multiplex PCR was the method, and the copy in TCRdb shows in-frame clones only, minus some. The sample carries some 150,000 clones, roughly 86% recorded once. Sequencing was done on a sample of PBMCs. The receptors derive from a young man in good health and CMV-seropositive.

In this sample, this clone turned up once. The chain joins TRBV6-1 to TRBJ2-3; D possibly corresponds to TRBD2 (7 bases). In germline, CDR1 is MNHNS, CDR2 SASEGT. Trimming pared 6 bases from V and 8 bases from J, leaving 21 bases between. The CDR3 extends over 15 amino acids. The CDR3, as DNA: TGTGCCAGCAGAGTTCCCGGGGGGCCGGCGGGTACGCAGTATTTT. It is translated as CASRVPGGPAGTQYF.

This chain uses TRBV7-6 with TRBJ2-7; TRBD1 agrees at 10 bases. Per germline, CDR1 SGHVS and CDR2 FNYEAQ. V shed 4 bases, J shed 5 bases, and the junction held 8 bases outside the gene matches. The CDR3 covers 15 residues. The CDR3 protein is CASSSTPGQGNEQYF. In nucleotides, the CDR3 is TGTGCCAGCAGCTCCACGCCGGGACAGGGGAACGAGCAGTACTTC.

This clone was detected only a few times. The chain joins TRBV9 to TRBJ2-2; D might be TRBD1 (6 bases). Per germline, CDR1 SGDLS and CDR2 YYNGEE. V lost 5 bases and J 7 bases, leaving 12 bases between the germline ends. CDR3 length: 13 residues. CDR3 sequence (DNA): TGTGCCAGCAGTACAGGGTCGGTCGGGGAGCTGTTTTTT. It translates to CASSTGSVGELFF.

The CDR3 nucleotides are TGTGCCAGTAGTATACCATACGGGACAGTAGGGGAAGCTTTCTTT. Its translation: CASSIPYGTVGEAFF. The chain couples TRBV19 to TRBJ1-1, with 7 bases matching TRBD1. Germline-derived CDR1 and CDR2 are LNHDA and SQIVND (reference sequence). The CDR3 is 15 residues long. V lost 2 bases, J lost 8 bases, and 11 bases stayed unmatched.

The chain carries TRBV18 and TRBJ2-1; maybe TRBD2 (7 bases). The CDR3 sequence is 16 residues long. Looked up from germline, CDR1 is KGHSH and CDR2 is LQKENI. Trimming cost V 3 bases and J 8 bases, with 20 bases left between them. CDR3 in amino acids: CASSPSLWGGVDEQFF. CDR3 DNA sequence: TGTGCCAGCTCACCCTCTTTATGGGGGGGCGTCGATGAGCAGTTCTTC. Variable domain in full (rest from reference TRBV18 and TRBJ2-1): NAGVMQNPRHLVRRRGQEARLRCSPMKGHSHVYWYRQLPEEGLKFMVYLQKENIIDESGMPKERFSAEFPKEGPSILRIQQVVRGDSAAYFCASSPSLWGGVDEQFFGPGTRLTVL.

The genes are TRBV5-1 and TRBJ1-1; D unclear. The CDR3 extends over 14 amino acids. Germline V lookup: CDR1 SGHRS, CDR2 YFSETQ. The V gene lost 4 bases and the J gene lost 0 bases, with 10 bases spanning the gap. The CDR3 DNA reads as TGCGCCAGCAGCCCCCGAGGGTTGAACACTGAAGCTTTCTTT. Its protein product is CASSPRGLNTEAFF.

The chain couples TRBV27 to TRBJ2-1, with 14 bases matching TRBD2. With 7 bases clipped from V and 6 bases from J, the junction kept 2 bases outside the gene matches. Germline V lookup: CDR1 MNHEY, CDR2 SMNVEV (reference sequence). This CDR3 contains 14 residues. The CDR3 loop is CASMGLAGVNEQFF. The CDR3 bases are TGTGCCAGCATGGGACTAGCGGGAGTCAATGAGCAGTTCTTC.

This clone was seen once. The chain joins TRBV9 to TRBJ2-5; 9 positions match TRBD1. The J segment lost 8 bases and the V segment lost 1 base, leaving 9 bases of the junction unmatched. The CDR3 covers 15 residues. CDR1 SGDLS and CDR2 YYNGEE come from the germline V gene. CDR3 DNA: TGTGCCAGCAGCGTACGGCGGGACAGGGTCGGTACCCAGTACTTC. Its protein product is CASSVRRDRVGTQYF. The variable domain in full, with the rest retrieved from reference TRBV9 and TRBJ2-5, is DSGVTQTPKHLITATGQRVTLRCSPRSGDLSVYWYQQSLDQGLQFLIQYYNGEERAKGNILERFSAQQFPDLHSELNLSSLELGDSALYFCASSVRRDRVGTQYFGPGTRLLVL.

Note on this clone: One junction end does not reproduce the germline sequence, and a read error may be involved. V and J are TRBV5-1 and TRBJ2-7; 8 positions match TRBD1. Germline V gives CDR1 SGHRS, CDR2 YFSETQ. The CDR3 runs 14 residues. The chain's CDR3 is CASSLPQGAHEQYF. In DNA form, the CDR3 reads TGTGCCAGCAGCCTCCCGCAGGGGGCTCACGAGCAGTACTTC.

This clone was recorded only once. V gene TRBV7-2 combines with J gene TRBJ2-1, with D perhaps TRBD2 (6 bases). The germline gives CDR1 SGHTA, CDR2 FQGNSA. The CDR3 has 15 amino acids. Trimming removed 2 bases at V and 7 bases at J, with 15 bases between. The CDR3 nucleotides read TGTGCCAGCAGCTTACAGACACTAGCAGCTAATGAGCAGTTCTTC. It yields the protein CASSLQTLAANEQFF.

V gene TRBV19 combines with J gene TRBJ2-5; D is possibly TRBD2 (6 bases). The CDR3 totals 16 residues. Trimming took 5 bases from V and 3 from J, leaving 19 bases between them. CDR1 LNHDA and CDR2 SQIVND come from the germline V gene (reference sequence). CDR3: CASSPSPLAAEETQYF. The CDR3 bases are TGTGCCAGTAGTCCCTCCCCTTTAGCGGCCGAAGAGACCCAGTACTTC.

This sequence joins TRBV28 and TRBJ2-6; D ambiguous. The ends were cut back, 7 bases at V and 0 bases at J, with 10 bases in the middle. The CDR3 runs 15 residues. The V gene's germline CDR1 is MDHEN and CDR2 SYDVKM. The CDR3 protein is CASKPPSSGANVLTF. Written as DNA, the CDR3 is TGTGCCAGCAAACCCCCTAGCTCTGGGGCCAACGTCCTGACTTTC.

The chain recombines TRBV30 with TRBJ1-2; D not resolved. V was clipped by 2 bases and J by 11 bases, with 9 bases between them. CDR3 length: 10 amino acids. The germline gives CDR1 GTSNPN, CDR2 SVGIG (reference sequence). The CDR3 reads CAWSRTGYTF. As DNA, the CDR3 is TGTGCCTGGAGTCGCACGGGGTACACCTTC.

The rearrangement joins TRBV15 to TRBJ2-1; a possible D gene is TRBD2 (6 bases). Germline assignment: CDR1 LNHNV and CDR2 YYDKDF (reference sequence). The CDR3 extends over 13 amino acids. The V gene lost 7 bases and the J gene lost 1 base, with 8 bases spanning the gap. CDR3: CATKEGSYNEQFF. For the CDR3, the DNA is TGTGCCACCAAGGAGGGGTCCTACAATGAGCAGTTCTTC. The entire variable domain, with the rest obtained from reference TRBV15 and TRBJ2-1, is as follows: DAMVIQNPRYQVTQFGKPVTLSCSQTLNHNVMYWYQQKSSQAPKLLFHYYDKDFNNEADTPDNFQSRRPNTSFCFLDIRSPGLGDTAMYLCATKEGSYNEQFFGPGTRLTVL.

The V and J genes are TRBV9 and TRBJ1-2; unclear D gene. Germline V gene lookup returns CDR1 SGDLS and CDR2 YYNGEE. Deletions cut 0 bases from V and 3 bases from J, with 9 bases between. The CDR3 is made up of 14 amino acids. CDR3 bases: TGTGCCAGCAGCGTAGGTGTCGGGGACTATGGCTACACCTTC. Translating gives CASSVGVGDYGYTF.

The V gene is TRBV7-2, the J gene TRBJ1-1; possible D gene TRBD1, 5 bases. CDR3 length equals 13 residues. Looked up from germline, CDR1 is SGHTA and CDR2 is FQGNSA. Trimming left V 4 bases short and J 4 bases short, with 10 bases between. CDR3 residues: CASSSGGGTEAFF. The CDR3 region has the DNA TGTGCCAGCAGCTCCGGGGGTGGCACTGAAGCTTTCTTT. Supplemented by reference TRBV7-2 and TRBJ1-1, the full variable domain reads GAGVSQSPSNKVTEKGKDVELRCDPISGHTALYWYRQSLGQGLEFLIYFQGNSAPDKSGLPSDRFSAERTGGSVSTLTIQRTQQEDSAVYLCASSSGGGTEAFFGQGTRLTVV.

The chain joins TRBV18 to TRBJ1-3; TRBD1 agrees at 7 bases. CDR1 and CDR2 (germline): KGHSH, LQKENI. V dropped 2 bases and J dropped 1; count of bases not matched to a gene: 5. This CDR3 region has 16 residues. For the CDR3, the DNA is TGTGCCAGCTCACCAGACAGGGATCGATCTGGAAACACCATATATTTT. Translated: CASSPDRDRSGNTIYF.

The genes are TRBV27 and TRBJ1-2; D is unresolved. The CDR3 runs 16 residues. The germline V gene encodes CDR1 MNHEY and CDR2 SMNVEV (reference sequence). Trimming pared 4 bases from V and 2 bases from J, leaving 17 bases between. The CDR3 here is CASSSGAPRGNYGYTF. The CDR3 DNA follows: TGTGCCAGCAGTTCCGGAGCCCCTCGGGGAAACTATGGCTACACCTTC.

This sequence joins TRBV4-3 and TRBJ2-3; 9 bases align to TRBD2. CDR1 is LGHNA and CDR2 is YSLEER in the germline V gene. J gave up 6 bases and V 1 base, and 2 bases lay outside the gene matches. This CDR3 has 14 residues. CDR3 coding DNA: TGCGCCAGCAGCCAAGGAGCGGGGGGTGATACGCAGTATTTT. It is translated as CASSQGAGGDTQYF.

The chain combines TRBV4-3 with TRBJ1-4; 7 bases agree with TRBD1. Germline CDR1 and CDR2: LGHNA and YSLEER. V lost 0 bases to trimming and J lost 5 bases; unmatched junction nucleotides: 3. This CDR3 spans 15 amino acids. The chain's CDR3 is CASSQDGRGNEKLFF. CDR3 nucleotides: TGCGCCAGCAGCCAAGACGGCAGGGGGAATGAAAAACTGTTTTTT.

The V gene is TRBV5-1, the J gene TRBJ2-7, with TRBD2 matching 11 bases. There are 15 residues in the CDR3. Germline values: CDR1 SGHRS, CDR2 YFSETQ. Trimming cost V 2 bases and J 0 bases; bases outside gene matches: 1. Here the CDR3 reads CASSFLAGGSYEQYF. In nucleotides, the CDR3 is TGCGCCAGCAGCTTCCTAGCGGGAGGCTCCTACGAGCAGTACTTC. Full variable domain (missing parts from reference TRBV5-1 and TRBJ2-7): KAGVTQTPRYLIKTRGQQVTLSCSPISGHRSVSWYQQTPGQGLQFLFEYFSETQRNKGNFPGRFSGRQFSNSRSEMNVSTLELGDSALYLCASSFLAGGSYEQYFGPGTRLTVT.

The chain links TRBV7-3 to TRBJ2-7, with TRBD1 identical over 9 bases. The CDR3 is 15 residues long. CDR1 is SGHTA, CDR2 FQGTGA, per germline. The J segment lost 6 bases and the V segment lost 3 bases, leaving 9 bases of the junction unmatched. The CDR3 DNA reads as TGTGCCAGCAGCTTCAGCAAGAACAGGGGGCTCGAGCAGTACTTC. As protein: CASSFSKNRGLEQYF.

The chain combines TRBV7-2 with TRBJ2-1; D uncertain. V was trimmed by 2 bases and J by 7 bases, leaving 9 bases between them. CDR3 length: 13 residues. The V gene's germline CDR1 is SGHTA and CDR2 FQGNSA. CDR3 region: CASSLYRSNEQFF. CDR3 nucleotides: TGTGCCAGCAGCTTATATAGGAGTAATGAGCAGTTCTTC.

The gene calls are TRBV5-1 and TRBJ2-5, with 10 bases aligning to TRBD2. The CDR3 has 16 residues. V lost 1 base, J lost 2 bases, and 5 bases stayed unmatched. Germline CDR1 SGHRS, CDR2 YFSETQ. CDR3 residues: CASSLFTSGVQETQYF. Written as DNA, the CDR3 is TGCGCCAGCAGCTTGTTCACTAGCGGGGTTCAAGAGACCCAGTACTTC.

The chain links TRBV29-1 to TRBJ1-2; D unclear. Trimming pared 6 bases from V and 6 bases from J, leaving 11 bases between. CDR1 is SQVTM and CDR2 is ANQGSEA in the germline V gene. The CDR3 has 11 residues. CDR3 DNA: TGCAGCGTGGCTACAGTTCATGGCTACACCTTC. Translation: CSVATVHGYTF.